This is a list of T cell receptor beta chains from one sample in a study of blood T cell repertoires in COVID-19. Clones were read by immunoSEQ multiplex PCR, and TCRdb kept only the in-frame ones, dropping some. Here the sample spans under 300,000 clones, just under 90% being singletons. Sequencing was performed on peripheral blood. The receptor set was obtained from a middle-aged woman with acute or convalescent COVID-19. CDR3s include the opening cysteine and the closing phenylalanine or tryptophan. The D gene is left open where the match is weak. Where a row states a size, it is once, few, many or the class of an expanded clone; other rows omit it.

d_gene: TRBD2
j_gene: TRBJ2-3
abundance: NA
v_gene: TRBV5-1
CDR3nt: TGCGCCAGCAGCTTGCCCGGACTAGCGGGGGGGCCGCGCACAGATACGCAGTATTTT
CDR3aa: CASSLPGLAGGPRTDTQYF

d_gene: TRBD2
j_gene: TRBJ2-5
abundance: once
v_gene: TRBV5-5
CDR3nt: TGTGCCAGCACCCGGGGGGTCGAGGGTTACTTC
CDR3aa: CASTRGVEGYF

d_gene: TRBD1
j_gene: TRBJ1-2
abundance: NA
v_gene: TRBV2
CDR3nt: TGTGCCAGCACTGAACTCGACAGGGAATCGACCTTC
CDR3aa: CASTELDRESTF

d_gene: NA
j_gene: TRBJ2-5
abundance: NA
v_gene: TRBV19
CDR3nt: TGTGCCAGTAGTATAGGCCAGTTCCAGAAGACCCAGTACTTC
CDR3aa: CASSIGQFQKTQYF

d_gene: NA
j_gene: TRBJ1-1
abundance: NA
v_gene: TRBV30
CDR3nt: TGTGCCTGGAGGTTGAGGAACACTGAAGCTTTCTTT
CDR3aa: CAWRLRNTEAFF

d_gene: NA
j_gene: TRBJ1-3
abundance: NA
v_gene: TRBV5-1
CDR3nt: TGCGCCAGCAGAAGCGCCTCCTCTGGAAACACCATATATTTT
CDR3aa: CASRSASSGNTIYF

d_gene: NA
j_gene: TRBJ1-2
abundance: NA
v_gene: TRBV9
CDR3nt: TGTGCCAGCAGCGTAGACACGACACCTAACTATGGCTACACCTTC
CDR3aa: CASSVDTTPNYGYTF

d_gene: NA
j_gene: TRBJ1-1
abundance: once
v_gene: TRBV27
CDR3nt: TGTGCCAGCAGTTCGTTCCAGGGGTTGAACACTGAAGCTTTCTTT
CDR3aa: CASSSFQGLNTEAFF

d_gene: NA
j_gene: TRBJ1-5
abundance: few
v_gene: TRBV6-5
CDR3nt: TGTGCCAGCAGTTACTCTAGGGGTAGGCAGCCCCAGCATTTT
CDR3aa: CASSYSRGRQPQHF

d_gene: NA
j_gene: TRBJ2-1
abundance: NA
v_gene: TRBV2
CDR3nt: TGTGCCAGCCTGGATCTGTGGGGTAGCGCAAACCAGTTCTTC
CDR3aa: CASLDLWGSANQFF